The entry below gives a single TCR beta chain sequence along with its context. This clone may be a read error of a much larger clone one base away. Without the conserved terminal phenylalanine or tryptophan, this CDR3 likely stems from a read error. The TCR beta CDR3 regions underwent amplification using RNA transcripts as the source. Researchers ran a first-round RT-PCR on the TCR CDR3 using the HTBI primer set. TCRdb independently ran MiXCR on the multiplex PCR reads; one entry per CDR3 protein. Here the sample spans some 650,000 distinct CDR3 sequences, roughly a sixth being singletons. These data come from a study of T cells in Graves' hyperthyroidism and ophthalmopathy. For the study at large: Staff took peripheral blood when the initial diagnosis was made, before any treatment began.

The CDR3 loop spans 14 amino acids. Trimming took off 7 bases at V and 2 bases at J, with 14 bases between the two ends. CDR1 is SQVTM and CDR2 is ANQGSEA in the germline V gene. The chain recombines TRBV29-1 with TRBJ2-2, with D tentatively TRBD1 (6 bases). Specimen: blood. The receptor was derived from a woman aged 35 to 49 with Graves' ophthalmopathy. The DNA of the CDR3 is TGCAGCGCAGGAGGACAGTATAACACCGGGGAGCTGTTTTCT. Its protein is CSAGGQYNTGELFS.